A single sample gave rise to the 32 T cell receptor beta chains below, sequenced in a study of T cells in Graves' hyperthyroidism and ophthalmopathy. TCR beta CDR3 regions were amplified from RNA transcripts. During a first-round RT-PCR of the TCR CDR3, the HTBI primer set was used. TCRdb used MiXCR to reprocess the multiplex PCR reads, holding one entry per CDR3 protein. The profile shows about 580,000 distinct CDR3 sequences, around 13% of them singletons. Sequenced material: blood. The source of these receptors is a woman between 25 and 40 years old with Graves' hyperthyroidism that later progressed to Graves' ophthalmopathy.

In its sample, this clonotype was seen many times. V gene TRBV4-2 combines with J gene TRBJ1-5, with unresolved D. The CDR3 runs to 13 residues. Germline loops: CDR1 LGHNA, CDR2 YNFKEQ. Trimming took off 0 bases at V and 5 bases at J, with 5 bases between the two ends. The CDR3 here is CASSQDQYQPQHF. The CDR3 DNA follows: TGTGCCAGCAGCCAAGACCAATATCAGCCCCAGCATTTT.

This clonotype was seen many times. CDR3 region: CASSSTGTGGSTQYF. The CDR3, as DNA: TGTGCCAGCAGCTCTACCGGGACAGGGGGTAGTACGCAGTATTTT. The chain combines TRBV7-3 with TRBJ2-3, with 11 bases that match TRBD1. V lost 4 bases to trimming and J lost 8 bases; unmatched junction nucleotides: 8. The CDR3 contains 15 residues. From germline, CDR1 is SGHTA and CDR2 FQGTGA.

This clonotype was picked up a small number of times. The CDR3 DNA is TGTGCCTTCCGGACAGGGGCTGTTGAAGCTTTCTTT. This codes for CAFRTGAVEAFF. The chain links TRBV30 to TRBJ1-1, with 9 bases that match TRBD1. There are 12 residues in the CDR3. Germline V gene data show CDR1 as GTSNPN and CDR2 as SVGIG (reference sequence). Trimming removed 7 bases from V and 7 bases from J; junction bases left unmatched: 7.

Worth noting for this clonotype: This may be a read error, as it is one base from a much larger clone. The CDR3 does not close with the conserved phenylalanine or tryptophan, likely indicating a read error. This chain connects TRBV5-1 to TRBJ1-2, with 7 bases identical to TRBD1. J was trimmed by 0 bases and V by 0 bases; bases with no gene match: 2. The CDR3 runs 15 residues. Germline V CDR1 and CDR2: SGHRS, YFSETQ. The CDR3 DNA is TGCGCCAGCAGCTTGGGGACAGGAGCTAACTATGGCTACACCCTC. This gives the protein CASSLGTGANYGYTL.

This clonotype was detected many times. The chain uses TRBV7-2 and TRBJ1-2; weak D call: TRBD1 (5 bases). The CDR3 is 13 amino acids. V was shortened by 8 bases and J by 2 bases, with 12 bases between the two germline ends. Looked up from germline, CDR1 is SGHTA and CDR2 is FQGNSA. The CDR3 region has the DNA TGTGCCAGCGGGGGAGCCCGAAACTATGGCTACACCTTC. It is translated as CASGGARNYGYTF.

Many counts were recorded for this clonotype. The chain links TRBV7-3 to TRBJ2-5; D is uncertain. CDR1 and CDR2 (germline): SGHTA, FQGTGA. The CDR3 sequence is 13 residues long. V was cut by 5 bases and J by 4 bases, with 11 bases left in between. CDR3 in amino acids: CASSRNVGETQYF. The CDR3 DNA follows: TGTGCCAGCAGCCGTAACGTAGGAGAGACCCAGTACTTC.

This sequence joins TRBV12-3 or TRBV12-4 and TRBJ2-1; 7 bases align to TRBD1. CDR3 length equals 12 residues. With 6 bases clipped from V and 9 bases from J, the junction kept 5 bases outside the gene matches. CDR3 nucleotides: TGTGCCAGCAGCCCGGGACAGACTGAGCAGTTCTTC. It yields the protein CASSPGQTEQFF.

This clonotype was detected a few times. The chain carries TRBV7-8 and TRBJ2-4, with TRBD2 matching 10 bases. Germline CDR1 SGHVS, CDR2 FQNEAQ. Trimming took 3 bases from V and 5 from J; bases not matched to a gene: 19. The CDR3 spans 20 residues. CDR3 nucleotides: TGTGCCAGCAGCTTTGTTGGGCTAGCGGGAGTGGGGGTGCGGGAAAACATTCAGTACTTC. It is translated as CASSFVGLAGVGVRENIQYF.

The genes are TRBV20-1 and TRBJ2-7; D ambiguous. The germline V and J ends were trimmed by 0 bases and 3 bases, with 9 bases remaining between them. Germline assignment: CDR1 DFQATT and CDR2 SNEGSKA (reference sequence). The length of the CDR3 is 13 residues. CDR3 sequence: CSARDARSYEQYF. The CDR3, as DNA: TGCAGTGCTAGAGACGCCAGGAGCTACGAGCAGTACTTC.

V usage is TRBV18 and J usage is TRBJ2-7, with D unresolved. Trimming cost V 0 bases and J 3 bases, with 12 bases left between them. CDR1 is KGHSH, CDR2 LQKENI, per germline. This CDR3 comprises 15 residues. The CDR3 loop is CASSPPSQSSYEQYF. The CDR3 DNA follows: TGTGCCAGCTCACCACCCTCCCAGTCCAGCTACGAGCAGTACTTC.

This clonotype has a count of ten or more. The chain carries TRBV12-3 or TRBV12-4 and TRBJ2-1; 12 nucleotides align to TRBD2. V shed 7 bases and J 7 bases; nucleotides not matched to a gene: 5. The length of the CDR3 is 14 residues. In DNA form, the CDR3 reads TGTGCCAGCACTATGACTAGCGGGAGAAATGAGCAGTTCTTC. This gives the protein CASTMTSGRNEQFF.

This clonotype has ten or more counts. The chain joins TRBV3-1 to TRBJ2-1; D not resolved. Germline CDR1 reads LGHDT; CDR2 reads YNNKEL (reference sequence). Trimming removed 0 bases from V and 10 bases from J, with 7 bases in between. The CDR3 has 12 amino acids. This chain's CDR3 is CASSQDREEQFF. The CDR3 DNA reads TGTGCCAGCAGCCAAGACCGAGAGGAGCAGTTCTTC.

This clonotype was observed at least ten times. The chain combines TRBV12-3 or TRBV12-4 with TRBJ1-5; a weak D match, TRBD1 (6 bases). The CDR3 sequence is 14 residues long. Trimming removed 5 bases at V and 5 bases at J, with 13 bases between. Here the CDR3 DNA reads TGTGCCAGCAGTGGACAGTCTGTAGATCAGCCCCAGCATTTT. Its protein is CASSGQSVDQPQHF.

This clonotype was seen a few times. V usage is TRBV6-4 and J usage is TRBJ2-1, with a weak D call TRBD2 (5 bases). The CDR3 spans 15 residues. Between the trimmed V and J ends, which lost 3 bases and 8 bases, there was a span of 17 bases. CDR1 and CDR2 from the germline V gene are MRHNA and SNTAGT. CDR3 residues: CASSDAISVKDEQFF. CDR3 bases: TGTGCCAGCAGTGATGCTATTAGCGTTAAGGATGAGCAGTTCTTC.

About this clonotype: A much larger clone is a single base away; this may be a read error. The rearrangement uses TRBV28 and TRBJ1-6; D unclear. The germline V gene has CDR1 MDHEN and CDR2 SYDVKM. The CDR3 sequence is 15 residues long. The CDR3 spells CAGSFRTLHGSPLHF. In nucleotides, the CDR3 is TGTGCCGGCAGTTTCCGGACTCTCCATGGTTCACCCCTCCACTTT.

The chain carries TRBV20-1 and TRBJ2-1; 11 nucleotides match TRBD2. The germline CDR1 and CDR2 sequences are DFQATT and SNEGSKA (reference sequence). CDR3 length: 14 amino acids. Losses at the gene ends were 6 bases for V and 8 bases for J; bases not matched to a gene: 9. The CDR3 DNA reads as TGCAGTGCACGAGTAACTAGCGGGAGAGATGAGCAGTTCTTC. As protein: CSARVTSGRDEQFF.

The chain couples TRBV11-2 to TRBJ2-1; D remains ambiguous. Germline V CDR1 and CDR2: SGHAT, FQNNGV. This CDR3 has 17 amino acids. The ends were cut back, 0 bases at V and 7 bases at J, with 19 bases in the middle. The CDR3 loop reads CASSLDKASVSWNEQFF. In DNA, the CDR3 is TGTGCCAGCAGCTTAGATAAAGCGTCGGTTTCGTGGAATGAGCAGTTCTTC. Filled out from reference TRBV11-2 and TRBJ2-1, the complete variable domain reads EAGVAQSPRYKIIEKRQSVAFWCNPISGHATLYWYQQILGQGPKLLIQFQNNGVVDDSQLPKDRFSAERLKGVDSTLKIQPAKLEDSAVYLCASSLDKASVSWNEQFFGPGTRLTVL.

This clonotype was recorded many times. J is TRBJ2-7 and V is TRBV6-2 or TRBV6-3; D gene uncertain. Germline V lookup: CDR1 MNHEY, CDR2 SVGEGT. The CDR3 is made up of 13 amino acids. Trimming stripped 0 bases from V and 3 bases from J, with 6 bases between. This CDR3 is CASSYSRDYEQYF. In DNA form, the CDR3 reads TGTGCCAGCAGTTACTCGAGAGACTACGAGCAGTACTTC.

At least ten counts were recorded for this clonotype. The V call is TRBV20-1, the J call TRBJ2-5; 11 bases fit TRBD2. The V and J ends lost 1 base and 5 bases, in that order; junction bases with no gene match: 9. This CDR3 has 16 residues. CDR1 and CDR2 from the germline V gene are DFQATT and SNEGSKA (reference sequence). The CDR3 coding sequence is TGCAGTGCTAGAGTTACTAGCGGGAGTCCAGGGGAGACCCAGTACTTC. It codes for CSARVTSGSPGETQYF.

In this sample, this clonotype turned up a few times. The junction differs from germline at one of its ends, possibly a read error. This rearrangement joins TRBV4-1 to TRBJ2-3; TRBD2 agrees at 7 bases. Germline CDR1 reads MGHRA; CDR2 reads YSYEKL. CDR3 length: 15 residues. Here the CDR3 DNA reads TGCGCCAGCAGCCAAGATGGCGGCGGACTAGATATGCAGTATTTT. As protein: CASSQDGGGLDMQYF.

This chain links TRBV30 with TRBJ2-6; no clear D gene. This CDR3 is 16 amino acids long. CDR1 and CDR2 (germline): GTSNPN, SVGIG (reference sequence). Trimming took 0 bases from V and 0 from J, leaving 9 bases between them. The CDR3 here is CAWSVLPLSGANVLTF. The CDR3 DNA is TGTGCCTGGAGTGTACTGCCGCTCTCTGGGGCCAACGTCCTGACTTTC.

This clonotype was seen at least ten times. The J gene is TRBJ2-3, the V gene TRBV24-1; TRBD1 matches at 9 bases. V lost 3 bases to trimming and J lost 3 bases; unmatched junction nucleotides: 6. This CDR3 region has 16 residues. The germline gives CDR1 KGHDR, CDR2 SFDVKD. CDR3 sequence reads: CATSDGDRVGTDTQYF. CDR3 DNA sequence: TGTGCCACCAGTGATGGGGACAGGGTGGGGACAGATACGCAGTATTTT.

This clonotype was recorded many times. This chain uses TRBV12-3 or TRBV12-4 with TRBJ1-2, with D maybe TRBD1 (6 bases). The CDR3 contains 13 residues. The V gene lost 5 bases and the J gene lost 4 bases, with 11 bases spanning the gap. The CDR3 nucleotides are TGTGCCAGCAGTGAGACAGGCTTCTATGGCTACACCTTC. Translating it yields CASSETGFYGYTF.

At least ten counts were recorded for this clonotype. V gene TRBV28 combines with J gene TRBJ2-7; D gene ambiguous. Germline CDR1 is MDHEN and CDR2 is SYDVKM. Trimming removed 3 bases at V and 0 bases at J, with 12 bases between. The CDR3 loop spans 15 amino acids. The CDR3 nucleotides are TGTGCCAGCAGTTTGAGGACGGATCACTCCTACGAGCAGTACTTC. Its translation: CASSLRTDHSYEQYF.

At least ten counts were recorded for this clonotype. The gene calls are TRBV12-3 or TRBV12-4 and TRBJ1-1; D unclear. Trimming took off 4 bases at V and 1 base at J, with 10 bases between the two ends. The CDR3 covers 14 residues. The CDR3 loop is CASSSDAKNTEAFF. Written as DNA, the CDR3 is TGTGCCAGCAGTTCGGACGCTAAGAACACTGAAGCTTTCTTT.

The table lists this clonotype with a few counts. The chain joins TRBV9 to TRBJ2-7; either TRBD1 or TRBD2 may fit D (7 bases each). CDR1 and CDR2 (germline): SGDLS, YYNGEE. This CDR3 spans 15 amino acids. Between the trimmed V and J ends, which lost 4 bases and 7 bases, there was a span of 21 bases. CDR3 coding DNA: TGTGCCAGCAGCCCTCAGGGGGGGGGCAGCGGGGAGCAGTACTTC. This encodes CASSPQGGGSGEQYF.

In its sample, this clonotype was seen many times. The chain recombines TRBV11-2 with TRBJ2-6, with D perhaps TRBD1 (5 bases). CDR1 is SGHAT and CDR2 is FQNNGV in the germline V gene. This CDR3 is built from 17 residues. V lost 2 bases, J lost 2 bases, and 13 bases lay in between. As DNA, the CDR3 is TGTGCCAGCAGCTTACAGCTTCCAGGGACTGGGGCCAACGTCCTGACTTTC. Amino acids: CASSLQLPGTGANVLTF. The full variable domain, completed using reference TRBV11-2 and TRBJ2-6, is EAGVAQSPRYKIIEKRQSVAFWCNPISGHATLYWYQQILGQGPKLLIQFQNNGVVDDSQLPKDRFSAERLKGVDSTLKIQPAKLEDSAVYLCASSLQLPGTGANVLTFGAGSRLTVL.

In its sample, this clonotype was seen many times. The gene calls are TRBV6-2 or TRBV6-3 and TRBJ2-1; D unresolved. Germline V CDR1 and CDR2: MNHEY, SVGEGT. The V end lost 1 base, the J end lost 3 bases, and 4 bases lay between the germline ends. This CDR3 is built from 13 residues. Here the CDR3 DNA reads TGTGCCAGCAGTTACTTGGACTACAATGAGCAGTTCTTC. Protein sequence: CASSYLDYNEQFF.

This clonotype was seen only a few times. The chain links TRBV20-1 to TRBJ1-1; a possible D gene is TRBD1 (5 bases). Germline lookup yields CDR1 DFQATT and CDR2 SNEGSKA (reference sequence). The CDR3 has 15 amino acids. With 7 bases removed from V and 0 bases from J, the gap between germline ends came to 18 bases. The CDR3: CSVPDSRKVNTEAFF. CDR3 sequence (DNA): TGCAGTGTTCCTGACAGTCGGAAAGTGAACACTGAAGCTTTCTTT.

This clonotype was counted a few times. Just one base apart from a much larger clone, this may be a read error. The genes are TRBV5-5 and TRBJ1-1, with a weak D call TRBD1 (6 bases). Germline V gene data show CDR1 as SGHKS and CDR2 as YYEKEE (reference sequence). This CDR3 comprises 14 residues. CDR3 coding DNA: TGTGCCAGCAGCTGGACAGCTGTGAACACTGAAGCTTTATTT. Amino acid sequence: CASSWTAVNTEALF. Full variable domain (rest looked up from reference TRBV5-5 and TRBJ1-1): DAGVTQSPTHLIKTRGQQVTLRCSPISGHKSVSWYQQVLGQGPQFIFQYYEKEERGRGNFPDRFSARQFPNYSSELNVNALLLGDSALYLCASSWTAVNTEALFGQGTRLTVV.

Regarding this clonotype: This sequence may be a read error, since a much larger clone differs from it by one base. The chain joins TRBV5-5 to TRBJ1-1, with D possibly TRBD1 on 5 matching bases. With 0 bases removed from V and 4 bases from J, the gap between germline ends came to 10 bases. The germline V gene encodes CDR1 SGHKS and CDR2 YYEKEE (reference sequence). This CDR3 comprises 14 residues. The CDR3 sequence: CASSLEGHSTEAFF. CDR3 coding DNA: TGTGCCAGCAGCTTGGAAGGACACTCCACTGAAGCTTTCTTT.

This clonotype appeared many times. The chain joins TRBV6-1 to TRBJ2-3, with 7 bases aligning to TRBD2. The length of the CDR3 is 15 residues. With V trimmed by 8 bases and J by 0 bases, 8 bases remained unmatched. Germline CDR1 reads MNHNS; CDR2 reads SASEGT. CDR3 sequence (DNA): TGTGCCAGCTCTAGCGGAATCAAAAGCACAGATACGCAGTATTTT. Protein product: CASSSGIKSTDTQYF.